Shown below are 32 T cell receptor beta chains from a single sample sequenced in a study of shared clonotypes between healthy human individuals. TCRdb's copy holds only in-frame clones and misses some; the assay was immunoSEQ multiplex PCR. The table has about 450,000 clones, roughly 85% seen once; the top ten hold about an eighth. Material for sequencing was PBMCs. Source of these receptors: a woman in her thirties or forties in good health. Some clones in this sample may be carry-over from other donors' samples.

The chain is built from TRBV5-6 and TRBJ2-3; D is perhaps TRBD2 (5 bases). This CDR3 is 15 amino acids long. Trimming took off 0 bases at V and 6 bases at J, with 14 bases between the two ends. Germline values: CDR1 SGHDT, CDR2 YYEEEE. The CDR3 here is CASSLAGLGRDTQYF. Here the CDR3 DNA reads TGTGCCAGCAGCTTGGCAGGACTGGGTCGGGATACGCAGTATTTT. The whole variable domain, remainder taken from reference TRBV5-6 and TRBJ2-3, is DAGVTQSPTHLIKTRGQQVTLRCSPKSGHDTVSWYQQALGQGPQFIFQYYEEEERQRGNFPDRFSGHQFPNYSSELNVNALLLGDSALYLCASSLAGLGRDTQYFGPGTRLTVL.

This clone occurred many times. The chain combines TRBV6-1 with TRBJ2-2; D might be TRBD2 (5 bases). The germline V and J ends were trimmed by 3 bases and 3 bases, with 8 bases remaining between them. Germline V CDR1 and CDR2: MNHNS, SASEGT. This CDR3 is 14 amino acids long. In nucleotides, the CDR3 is TGTGCCAGCAGTGATCGAGCGGACACCGGGGAGCTGTTTTTT. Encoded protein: CASSDRADTGELFF.

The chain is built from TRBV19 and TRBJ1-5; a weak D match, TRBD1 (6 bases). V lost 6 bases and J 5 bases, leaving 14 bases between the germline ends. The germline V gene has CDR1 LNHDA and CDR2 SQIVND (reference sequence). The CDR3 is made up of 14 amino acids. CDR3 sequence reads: CASRHRQADQPQHF. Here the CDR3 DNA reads TGTGCCAGTAGGCATCGACAGGCCGATCAGCCCCAGCATTTT.

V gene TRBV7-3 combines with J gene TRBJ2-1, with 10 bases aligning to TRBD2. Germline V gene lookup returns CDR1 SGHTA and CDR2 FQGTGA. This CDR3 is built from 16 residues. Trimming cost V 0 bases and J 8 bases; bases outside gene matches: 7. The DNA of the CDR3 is TGTGCCAGCAGCTTAACCGGAATAGCGGGAGGCCATGAGCAGTTCTTC. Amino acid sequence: CASSLTGIAGGHEQFF.

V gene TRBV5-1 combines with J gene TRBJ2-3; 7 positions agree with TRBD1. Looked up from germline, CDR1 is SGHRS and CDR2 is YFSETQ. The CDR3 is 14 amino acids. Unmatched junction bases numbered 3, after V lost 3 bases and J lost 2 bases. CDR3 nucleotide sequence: TGCGCCAGCAGCTCAGGACAGGACACAGATACGCAGTATTTT. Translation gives CASSSGQDTDTQYF.

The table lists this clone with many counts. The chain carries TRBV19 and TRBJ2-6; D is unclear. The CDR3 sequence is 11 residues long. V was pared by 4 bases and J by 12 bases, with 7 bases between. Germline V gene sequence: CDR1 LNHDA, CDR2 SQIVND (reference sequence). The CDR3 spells CASSTGLVLTF. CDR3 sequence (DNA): TGTGCCAGTAGTACGGGCCTCGTCCTGACTTTC. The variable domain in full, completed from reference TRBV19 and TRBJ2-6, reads DGGITQSPKYLFRKEGQNVTLSCEQNLNHDAMYWYRQDPGQGLRLIYYSQIVNDFQKGDIAEGYSVSREKKESFPLTVTSAQKNPTAFYLCASSTGLVLTFGAGSRLTVL.

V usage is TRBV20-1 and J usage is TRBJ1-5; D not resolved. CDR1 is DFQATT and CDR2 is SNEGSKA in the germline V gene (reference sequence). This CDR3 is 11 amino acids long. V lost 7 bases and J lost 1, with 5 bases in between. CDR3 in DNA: TGCAGTGTCTTAAGCAATCAGCCCCAGCATTTT. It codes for CSVLSNQPQHF.

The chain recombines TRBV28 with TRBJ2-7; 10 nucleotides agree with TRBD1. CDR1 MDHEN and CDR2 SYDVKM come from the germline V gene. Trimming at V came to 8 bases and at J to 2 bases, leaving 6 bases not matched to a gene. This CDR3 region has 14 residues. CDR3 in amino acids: CASRSGQGTYEQYF. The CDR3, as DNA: TGTGCCAGCCGTTCGGGACAGGGGACCTACGAGCAGTACTTC.

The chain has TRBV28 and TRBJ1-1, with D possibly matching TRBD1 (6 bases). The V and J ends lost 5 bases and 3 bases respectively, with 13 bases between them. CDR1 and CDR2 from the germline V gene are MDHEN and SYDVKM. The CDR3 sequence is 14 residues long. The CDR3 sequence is CASSAQGVDTEAFF. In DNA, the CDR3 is TGTGCCAGCAGTGCACAGGGAGTGGACACTGAAGCTTTCTTT.

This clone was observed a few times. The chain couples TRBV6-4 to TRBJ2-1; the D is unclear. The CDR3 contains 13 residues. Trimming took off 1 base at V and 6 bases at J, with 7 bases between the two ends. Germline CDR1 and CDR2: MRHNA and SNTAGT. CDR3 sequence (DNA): TGTGCCAGCAGTGACTTAGGAGTCAATGAGCAGTTCTTC. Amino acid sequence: CASSDLGVNEQFF.

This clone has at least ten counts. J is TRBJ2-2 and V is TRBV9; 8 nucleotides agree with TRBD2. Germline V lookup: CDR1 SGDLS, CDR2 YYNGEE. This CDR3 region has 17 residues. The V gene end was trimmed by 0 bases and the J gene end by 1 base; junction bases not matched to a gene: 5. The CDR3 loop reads CASSVATSGMNTGELFF. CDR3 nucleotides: TGTGCCAGCAGCGTAGCTACTAGCGGAATGAACACCGGGGAGCTGTTTTTT.

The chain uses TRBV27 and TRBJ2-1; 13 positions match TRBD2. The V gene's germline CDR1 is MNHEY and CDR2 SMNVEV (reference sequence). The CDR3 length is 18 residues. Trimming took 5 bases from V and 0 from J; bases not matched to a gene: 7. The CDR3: CASSVLAGGLSSYNEQFF. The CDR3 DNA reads TGTGCCAGCAGTGTACTAGCGGGAGGGCTGAGCTCCTACAATGAGCAGTTCTTC.

CDR3 sequence (DNA): TGTGCCAGCAGCCTGCGGTCGGGTGGCCAAAGCTCCTACAATGAGCAGTTCTTC. Its translation: CASSLRSGGQSSYNEQFF. The chain has TRBV7-3 and TRBJ2-1, with D unclear. The V gene lost 5 bases and the J gene lost 0 bases, with 20 bases spanning the gap. CDR1 and CDR2 from the germline V gene are SGHTA and FQGTGA. The CDR3 has 18 residues.

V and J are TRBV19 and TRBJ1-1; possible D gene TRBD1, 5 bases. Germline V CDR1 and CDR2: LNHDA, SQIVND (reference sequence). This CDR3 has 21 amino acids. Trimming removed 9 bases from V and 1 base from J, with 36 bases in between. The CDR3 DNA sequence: TGTGCCAGCACAAAACTAAACAACCTCTGGGGCTCCGCTGCCGAGAACACTGAAGCTTTCTTT. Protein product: CASTKLNNLWGSAAENTEAFF. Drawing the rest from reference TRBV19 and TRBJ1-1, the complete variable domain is DGGITQSPKYLFRKEGQNVTLSCEQNLNHDAMYWYRQDPGQGLRLIYYSQIVNDFQKGDIAEGYSVSREKKESFPLTVTSAQKNPTAFYLCASTKLNNLWGSAAENTEAFFGQGTRLTVV.

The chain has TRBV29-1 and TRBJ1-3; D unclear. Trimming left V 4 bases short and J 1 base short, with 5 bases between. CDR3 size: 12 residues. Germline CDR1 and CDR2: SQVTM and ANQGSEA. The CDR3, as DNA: TGCAGCGTTGTAGAGTCTGGAAACACCATATATTTT. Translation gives CSVVESGNTIYF.

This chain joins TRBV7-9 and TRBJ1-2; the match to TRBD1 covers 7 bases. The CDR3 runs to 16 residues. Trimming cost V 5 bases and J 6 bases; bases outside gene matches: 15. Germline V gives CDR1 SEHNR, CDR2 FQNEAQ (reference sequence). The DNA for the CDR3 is TGTGCCAGCAGCAGGACAGGCGGACAGAAGATTAATGGCTACACCTTC. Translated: CASSRTGGQKINGYTF.

The CDR3 sequence: CASSRVPAYGYTF. The CDR3 coding sequence is TGTGCCAGCAGCAGGGTTCCTGCCTATGGCTACACCTTC. This sequence joins TRBV28 and TRBJ1-2; weak D call: TRBD1 (5 bases). The germline gives CDR1 MDHEN, CDR2 SYDVKM. V gave up 6 bases and J gave up 4 bases, with 12 bases separating them. The CDR3 runs 13 residues.

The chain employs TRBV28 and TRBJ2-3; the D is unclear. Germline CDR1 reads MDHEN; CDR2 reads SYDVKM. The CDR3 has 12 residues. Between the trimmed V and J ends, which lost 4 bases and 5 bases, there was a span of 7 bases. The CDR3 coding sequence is TGTGCCAGCAGTTCCCCCTTAGATACGCAGTATTTT. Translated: CASSSPLDTQYF.

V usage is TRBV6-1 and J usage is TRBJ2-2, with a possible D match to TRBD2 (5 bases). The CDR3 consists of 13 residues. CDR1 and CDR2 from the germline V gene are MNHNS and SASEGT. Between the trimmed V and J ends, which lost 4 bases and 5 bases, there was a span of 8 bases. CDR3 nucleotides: TGTGCCAGCAGTGCCACTAGAACCGGGGAGCTGTTTTTT. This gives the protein CASSATRTGELFF.

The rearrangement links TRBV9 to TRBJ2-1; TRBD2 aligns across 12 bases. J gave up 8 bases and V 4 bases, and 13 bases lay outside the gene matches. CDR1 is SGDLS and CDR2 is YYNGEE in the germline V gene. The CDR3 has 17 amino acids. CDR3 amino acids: CASSKTPTSGRGHEQFF. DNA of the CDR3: TGTGCCAGCAGCAAAACCCCGACTAGCGGGAGAGGGCATGAGCAGTTCTTC.

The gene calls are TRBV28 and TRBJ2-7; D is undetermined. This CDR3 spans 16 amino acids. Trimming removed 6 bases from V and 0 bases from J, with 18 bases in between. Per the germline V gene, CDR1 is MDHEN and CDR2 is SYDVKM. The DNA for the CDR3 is TGTGCCAGCAGCCCTTATGCTAGTGTTTCCTCCTACGAGCAGTACTTC. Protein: CASSPYASVSSYEQYF.

CDR3 region: CASSPLGLSYEQYF. Written as DNA, the CDR3 is TGTGCCAGCTCACCACTGGGCCTTTCCTACGAGCAGTACTTC. The chain joins TRBV18 to TRBJ2-7, with no clear D. The CDR3 length is 14 residues. The V gene lost 1 base and the J gene lost 1 base, with 8 bases spanning the gap. Germline values: CDR1 KGHSH, CDR2 LQKENI. Full variable domain (rest looked up from reference TRBV18 and TRBJ2-7): NAGVMQNPRHLVRRRGQEARLRCSPMKGHSHVYWYRQLPEEGLKFMVYLQKENIIDESGMPKERFSAEFPKEGPSILRIQQVVRGDSAAYFCASSPLGLSYEQYFGPGTRLTVT.

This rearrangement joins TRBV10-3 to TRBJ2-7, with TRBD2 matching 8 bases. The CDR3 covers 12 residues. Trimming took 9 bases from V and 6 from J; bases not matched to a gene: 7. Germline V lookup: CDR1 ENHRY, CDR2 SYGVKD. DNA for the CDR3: TGTGCCATGAGAGCGGGAGTCGGCGAGCAGTACTTC. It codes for CAMRAGVGEQYF.

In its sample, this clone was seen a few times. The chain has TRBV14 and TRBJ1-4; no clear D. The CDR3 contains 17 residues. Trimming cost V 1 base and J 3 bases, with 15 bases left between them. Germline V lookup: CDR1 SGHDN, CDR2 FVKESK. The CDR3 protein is CASSQARTIGANEKLFF. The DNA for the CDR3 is TGTGCCAGCAGCCAAGCCCGTACTATAGGAGCTAATGAAAAACTGTTTTTT.

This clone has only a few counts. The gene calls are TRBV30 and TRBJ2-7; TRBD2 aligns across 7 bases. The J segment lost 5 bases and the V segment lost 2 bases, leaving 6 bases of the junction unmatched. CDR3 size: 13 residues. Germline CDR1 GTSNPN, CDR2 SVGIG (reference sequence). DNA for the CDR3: TGTGCCTGGAGTTTTAGCGGGCTGGACGAGCAGTACTTC. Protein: CAWSFSGLDEQYF.

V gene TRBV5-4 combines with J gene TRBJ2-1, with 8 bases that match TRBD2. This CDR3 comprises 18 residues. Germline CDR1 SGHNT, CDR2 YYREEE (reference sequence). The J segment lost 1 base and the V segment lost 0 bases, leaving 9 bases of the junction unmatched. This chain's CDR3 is CASSLVGRSGSSYNEQFF. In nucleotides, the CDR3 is TGTGCCAGCAGCTTGGTGGGACGAAGCGGGAGTTCCTACAATGAGCAGTTCTTC.

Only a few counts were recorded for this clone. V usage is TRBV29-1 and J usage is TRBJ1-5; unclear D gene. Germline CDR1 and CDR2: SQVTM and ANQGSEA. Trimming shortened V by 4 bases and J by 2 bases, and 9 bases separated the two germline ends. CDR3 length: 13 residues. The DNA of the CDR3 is TGCAGCGTTGGGAAGGGAGGCAATCAGCCCCAGCATTTT. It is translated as CSVGKGGNQPQHF.

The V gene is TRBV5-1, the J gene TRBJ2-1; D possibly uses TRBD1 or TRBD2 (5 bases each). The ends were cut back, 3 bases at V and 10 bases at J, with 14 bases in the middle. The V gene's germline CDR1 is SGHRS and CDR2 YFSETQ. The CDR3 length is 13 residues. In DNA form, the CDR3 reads TGCGCCAGCAGCTCAACTCCAGGGACGGAGCAGTTCTTC. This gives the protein CASSSTPGTEQFF.

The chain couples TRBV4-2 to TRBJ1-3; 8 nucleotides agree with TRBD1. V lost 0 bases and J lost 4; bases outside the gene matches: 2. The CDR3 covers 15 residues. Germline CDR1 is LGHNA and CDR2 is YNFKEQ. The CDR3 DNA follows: TGTGCCAGCAGCCAAGAAGGGACAGGAGGAAACACCATATATTTT. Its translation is CASSQEGTGGNTIYF.

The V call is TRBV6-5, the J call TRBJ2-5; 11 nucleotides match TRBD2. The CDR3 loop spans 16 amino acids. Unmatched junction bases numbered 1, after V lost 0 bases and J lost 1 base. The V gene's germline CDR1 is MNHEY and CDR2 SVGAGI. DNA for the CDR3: TGTGCCAGCAGTTACTCTAGCGGGAGGGTCCAAGAGACCCAGTACTTC. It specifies CASSYSSGRVQETQYF.

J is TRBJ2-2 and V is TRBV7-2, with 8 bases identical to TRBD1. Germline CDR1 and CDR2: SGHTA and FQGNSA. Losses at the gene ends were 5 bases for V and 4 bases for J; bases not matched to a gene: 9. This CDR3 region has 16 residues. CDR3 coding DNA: TGTGCCAGCAGCCCTCAGGGGGCAGGGCGCACCGGGGAGCTGTTTTTT. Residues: CASSPQGAGRTGELFF. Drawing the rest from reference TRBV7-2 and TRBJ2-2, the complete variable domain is GAGVSQSPSNKVTEKGKDVELRCDPISGHTALYWYRQSLGQGLEFLIYFQGNSAPDKSGLPSDRFSAERTGGSVSTLTIQRTQQEDSAVYLCASSPQGAGRTGELFFGEGSRLTVL.

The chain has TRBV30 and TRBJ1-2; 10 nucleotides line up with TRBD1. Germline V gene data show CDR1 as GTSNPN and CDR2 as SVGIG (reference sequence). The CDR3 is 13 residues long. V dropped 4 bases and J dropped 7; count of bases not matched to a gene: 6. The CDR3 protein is CAWKTGGASGYTF. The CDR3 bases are TGTGCCTGGAAGACAGGGGGCGCAAGTGGCTACACCTTC.